This TCR beta chain was observed in a study of cytomegalovirus exposure and HLA in healthy donors. Points from the study as a whole: For TCR beta chains, V- and J-gene trimming was later linked to a missense DCLRE1C variant. Earlier analysis found most TCR beta V segments productive about 90% or about 30% of the time.

Notes on this clone: Its antigen remains unidentified.

The PCR made use of 60 Vbeta and 13 Jbeta primers. TCRdb's copy holds only in-frame clones and misses some; the assay was immunoSEQ multiplex PCR. The sample lists some 110,000 clones; less than 80% were seen once. CDR1 SEHNR and CDR2 FQNEAQ come from the germline V gene (reference sequence). The CDR3 length is 14 residues. V was cut by 3 bases and J by 5 bases, with 13 bases left in between. Sequencing was carried out using PBMCs. This chain connects TRBV7-9 to TRBJ2-5; weak D call: TRBD2 (6 bases). The sequence came from a man aged 25 to 45 in good health and CMV-seronegative. Written as DNA, the CDR3 is TGTGCCAGCAGCTTTCTTCGGGAGATTGAGACCCAGTACTTC. Its protein product is CASSFLREIETQYF. Using reference TRBV7-9 and TRBJ2-5 for the parts outside the CDR3, the full variable domain is DTGVSQNPRHKITKRGQNVTFRCDPISEHNRLYWYRQTLGQGPEFLTYFQNEAQLEKSRLLSDRFSAERPKGSFSTLEIQRTEQGDSAMYLCASSFLREIETQYFGPGTRLLVL.